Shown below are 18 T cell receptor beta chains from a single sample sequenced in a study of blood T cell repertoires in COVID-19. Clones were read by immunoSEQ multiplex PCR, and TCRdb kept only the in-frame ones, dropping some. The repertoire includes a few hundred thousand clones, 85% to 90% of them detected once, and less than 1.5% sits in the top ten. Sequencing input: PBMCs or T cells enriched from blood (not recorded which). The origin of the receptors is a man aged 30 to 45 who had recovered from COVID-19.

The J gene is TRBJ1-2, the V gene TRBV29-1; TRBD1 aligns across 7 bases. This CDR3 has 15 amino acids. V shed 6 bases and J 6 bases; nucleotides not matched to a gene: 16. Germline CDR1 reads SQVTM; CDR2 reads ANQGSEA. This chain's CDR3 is CSVASSTGTEDGYTF. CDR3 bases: TGCAGCGTGGCCTCTTCAACCGGGACAGAAGATGGCTACACCTTC.

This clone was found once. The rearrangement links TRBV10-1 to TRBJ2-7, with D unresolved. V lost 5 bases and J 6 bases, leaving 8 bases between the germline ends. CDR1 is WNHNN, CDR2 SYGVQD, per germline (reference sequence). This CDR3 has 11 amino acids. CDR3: CASSSFGEQYF. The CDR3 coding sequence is TGCGCCAGCAGTTCTTTCGGCGAGCAGTACTTC.

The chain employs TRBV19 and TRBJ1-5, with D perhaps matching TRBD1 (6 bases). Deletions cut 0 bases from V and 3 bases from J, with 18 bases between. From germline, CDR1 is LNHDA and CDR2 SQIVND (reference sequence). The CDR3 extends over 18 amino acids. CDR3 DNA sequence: TGTGCCAGTAGTATAGACCCCCCTGGGGGGGCCGTCAATCAGCCCCAGCATTTT. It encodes CASSIDPPGGAVNQPQHF.

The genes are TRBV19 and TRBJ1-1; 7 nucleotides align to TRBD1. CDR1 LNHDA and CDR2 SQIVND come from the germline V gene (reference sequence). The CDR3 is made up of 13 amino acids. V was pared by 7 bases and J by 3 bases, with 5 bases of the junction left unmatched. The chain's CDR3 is CASTVDRDTEAFF. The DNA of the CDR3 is TGTGCCAGTACCGTCGACAGGGACACTGAAGCTTTCTTT.

In nucleotides, the CDR3 is TGTGCCAGCAGCTCCGGGACTAGCGGGGGAAAGCAGTACTTC. Its translation is CASSSGTSGGKQYF. V and J are TRBV5-4 and TRBJ2-7, with 14 bases fitting TRBD2. V trimming: 3 bases; J trimming: 8 bases; junction bases outside the gene matches: 4. Germline assignment: CDR1 SGHNT and CDR2 YYREEE (reference sequence). This CDR3 has 14 amino acids.

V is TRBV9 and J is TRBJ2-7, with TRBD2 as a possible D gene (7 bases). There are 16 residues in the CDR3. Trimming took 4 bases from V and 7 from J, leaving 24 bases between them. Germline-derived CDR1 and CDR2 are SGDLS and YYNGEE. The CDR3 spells CASSPGSPEGGGEQYF. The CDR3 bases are TGTGCCAGCAGCCCCGGAAGTCCGGAGGGAGGGGGGGAGCAGTACTTC.

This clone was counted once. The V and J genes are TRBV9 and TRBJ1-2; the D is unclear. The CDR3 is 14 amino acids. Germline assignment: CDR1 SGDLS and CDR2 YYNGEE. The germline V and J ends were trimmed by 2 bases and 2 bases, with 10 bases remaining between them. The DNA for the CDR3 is TGTGCCAGCAGCGTCGGTCAAGAGAACTATGGCTACACCTTC. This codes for CASSVGQENYGYTF.

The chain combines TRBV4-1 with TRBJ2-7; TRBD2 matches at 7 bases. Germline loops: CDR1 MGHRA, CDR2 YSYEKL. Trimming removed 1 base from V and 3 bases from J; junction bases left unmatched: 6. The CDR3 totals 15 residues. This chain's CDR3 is CASSQGIGTNYEQYF. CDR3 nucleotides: TGCGCCAGCAGCCAAGGGATCGGGACTAACTACGAGCAGTACTTC.

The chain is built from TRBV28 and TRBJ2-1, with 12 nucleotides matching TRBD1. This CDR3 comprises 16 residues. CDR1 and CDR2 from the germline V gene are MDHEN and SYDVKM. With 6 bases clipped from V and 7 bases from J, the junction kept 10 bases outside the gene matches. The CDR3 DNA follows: TGTGCCAGCAGCCACCTGGGACAGGGGGCTCGGAATGAGCAGTTCTTC. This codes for CASSHLGQGARNEQFF.

As DNA, the CDR3 is TGTGCCAGTAGTATGATTAGCGGGAGGCAAGAGACCCAGTACTTC. This gives the protein CASSMISGRQETQYF. The chain employs TRBV19 and TRBJ2-5; 10 bases fit TRBD2. Per germline, CDR1 LNHDA and CDR2 SQIVND (reference sequence). Trimming removed 3 bases from V and 2 bases from J; junction bases left unmatched: 3. The CDR3 consists of 15 residues.

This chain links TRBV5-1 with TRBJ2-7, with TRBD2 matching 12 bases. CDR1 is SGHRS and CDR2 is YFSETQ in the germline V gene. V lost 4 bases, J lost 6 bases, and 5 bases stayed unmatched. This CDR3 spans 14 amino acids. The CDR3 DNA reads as TGCGCCAGCAGCGCCCGACTAGCGGGAGTCGAGCAGTACTTC. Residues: CASSARLAGVEQYF.

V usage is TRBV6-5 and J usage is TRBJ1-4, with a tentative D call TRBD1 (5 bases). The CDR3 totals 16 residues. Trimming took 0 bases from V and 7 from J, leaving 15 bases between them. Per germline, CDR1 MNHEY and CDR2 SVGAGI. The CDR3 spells CASSYSLGGAGEKLFF. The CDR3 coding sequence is TGTGCCAGCAGTTACTCACTAGGAGGGGCTGGTGAAAAACTGTTTTTT.

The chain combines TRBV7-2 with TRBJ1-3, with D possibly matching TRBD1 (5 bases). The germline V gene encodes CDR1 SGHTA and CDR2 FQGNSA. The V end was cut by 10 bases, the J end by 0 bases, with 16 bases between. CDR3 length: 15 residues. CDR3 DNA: TGTGCCAAACAGGTGCTCACCGACTCTGGAAACACCATATATTTT. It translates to CAKQVLTDSGNTIYF.

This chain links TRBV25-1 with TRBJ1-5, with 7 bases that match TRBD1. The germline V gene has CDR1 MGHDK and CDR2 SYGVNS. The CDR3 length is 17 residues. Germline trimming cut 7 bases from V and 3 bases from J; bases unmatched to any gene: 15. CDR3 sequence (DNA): TGTGCCAGCAACACACCAGAAGGGACAGACTACAATCAGCCCCAGCATTTT. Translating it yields CASNTPEGTDYNQPQHF.

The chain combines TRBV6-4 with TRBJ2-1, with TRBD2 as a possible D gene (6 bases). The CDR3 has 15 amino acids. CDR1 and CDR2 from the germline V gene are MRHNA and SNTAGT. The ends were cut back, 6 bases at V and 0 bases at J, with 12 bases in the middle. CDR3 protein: CASRARGNSYNEQFF. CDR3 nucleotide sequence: TGTGCCAGCAGGGCCCGCGGGAACTCCTACAATGAGCAGTTCTTC.

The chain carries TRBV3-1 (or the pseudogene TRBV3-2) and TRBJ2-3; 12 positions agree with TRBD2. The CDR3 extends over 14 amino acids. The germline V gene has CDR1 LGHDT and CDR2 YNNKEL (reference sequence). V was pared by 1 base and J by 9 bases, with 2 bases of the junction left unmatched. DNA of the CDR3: TGTGCCAGCAGCCAAGGACTAGCGGGAGAGACGCAGTATTTT. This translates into CASSQGLAGETQYF.

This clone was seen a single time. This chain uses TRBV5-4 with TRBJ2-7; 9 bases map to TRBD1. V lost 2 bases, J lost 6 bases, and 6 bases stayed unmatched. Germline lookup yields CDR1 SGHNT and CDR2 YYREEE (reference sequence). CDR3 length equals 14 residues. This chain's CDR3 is CASSFVGTGSEQYF. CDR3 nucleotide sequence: TGTGCCAGCAGCTTTGTCGGGACAGGGAGCGAGCAGTACTTC. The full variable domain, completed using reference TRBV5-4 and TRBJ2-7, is ETGVTQSPTHLIKTRGQQVTLRCSSQSGHNTVSWYQQALGQGPQFIFQYYREEENGRGNFPPRFSGLQFPNYSSELNVNALELDDSALYLCASSFVGTGSEQYFGPGTRLTVT.

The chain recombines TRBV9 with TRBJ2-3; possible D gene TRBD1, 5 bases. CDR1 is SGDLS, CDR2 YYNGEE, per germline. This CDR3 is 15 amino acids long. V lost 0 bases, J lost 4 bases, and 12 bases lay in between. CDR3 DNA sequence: TGTGCCAGCAGCGTAGAAGGCAGGGTCCCAGATACGCAGTATTTT. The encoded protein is CASSVEGRVPDTQYF.